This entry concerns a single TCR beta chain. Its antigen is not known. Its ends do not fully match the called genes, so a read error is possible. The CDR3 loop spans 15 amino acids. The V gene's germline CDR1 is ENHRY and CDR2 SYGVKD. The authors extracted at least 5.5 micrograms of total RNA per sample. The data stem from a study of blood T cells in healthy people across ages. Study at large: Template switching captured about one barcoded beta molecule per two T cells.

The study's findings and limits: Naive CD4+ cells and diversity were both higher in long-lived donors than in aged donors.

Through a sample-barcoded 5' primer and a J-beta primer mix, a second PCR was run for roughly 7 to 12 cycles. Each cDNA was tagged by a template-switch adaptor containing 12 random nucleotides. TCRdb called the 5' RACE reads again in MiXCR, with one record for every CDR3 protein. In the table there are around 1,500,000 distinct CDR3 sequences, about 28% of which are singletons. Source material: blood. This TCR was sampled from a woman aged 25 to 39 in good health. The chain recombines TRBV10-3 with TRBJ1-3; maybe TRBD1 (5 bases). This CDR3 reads CAISEETAVENAIYF. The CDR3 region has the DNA TGTGCCATCAGTGAGGAGACAGCAGTTGAAAACGCCATATATTTT.